Sequencing of this T cell receptor (beta chain) was carried out in a study of OX40 agonist ivuxolimab in advanced cancers. Background on the study: Checkpoint inhibitors had been given previously to under 50% of patients.

Measured with immunoSEQ multiplex PCR; TCRdb has only the in-frame clones, and not every one. Among approximately 22,000 clones, under 90% were seen once, and the ten largest hold more than 35%. At cycle 4 day 1, cycle 7 day 1, and baseline, blood was sampled. V lost 3 bases to trimming and J lost 3 bases, with 18 bases between them. In germline, CDR1 is SGDLS, CDR2 YYNGEE. The CDR3 covers 16 residues. The sequenced sample was CD4+ or CD8+ T cells sorted from blood, obtained in a trial of the OX40 agonist ivuxolimab. The V gene is TRBV9, the J gene TRBJ1-1; no clear D. The TCR sequence derives from an adult with an advanced solid tumor such as melanoma, head and neck, liver or kidney cancer. CDR3 amino acids: CASSDPRLGAHTEAFF. For the CDR3, the DNA is TGTGCCAGCAGCGACCCGCGGCTAGGAGCCCACACTGAAGCTTTCTTT.